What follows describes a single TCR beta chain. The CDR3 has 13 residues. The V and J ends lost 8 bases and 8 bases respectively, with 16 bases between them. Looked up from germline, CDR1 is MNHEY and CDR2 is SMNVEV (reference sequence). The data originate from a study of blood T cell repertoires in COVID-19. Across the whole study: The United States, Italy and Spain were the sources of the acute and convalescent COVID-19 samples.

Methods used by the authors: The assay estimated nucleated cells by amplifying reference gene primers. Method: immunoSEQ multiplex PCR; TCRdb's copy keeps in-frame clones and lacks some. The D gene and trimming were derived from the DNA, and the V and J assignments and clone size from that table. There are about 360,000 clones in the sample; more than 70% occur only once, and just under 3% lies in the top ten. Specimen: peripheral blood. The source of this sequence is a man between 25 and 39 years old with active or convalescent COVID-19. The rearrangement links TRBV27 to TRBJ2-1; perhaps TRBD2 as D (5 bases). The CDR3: CASARSRVYEQFF. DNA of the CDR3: TGTGCCAGCGCCCGATCGCGGGTCTATGAGCAGTTCTTC.